The rows below give T cell receptor beta chains drawn from one sample of a study of T cells after somatic rescue of genetic block. The repertoire was sequenced with immunoSEQ multiplex PCR; TCRdb's copy has only in-frame clones and lacks some. In the table there are under 15,000 clones, more than 65% of which are singletons. Input material: peripheral blood mononuclear cells (PBMCs). Receptors originate from a boy aged 5 to 17. CDR3s include the opening cysteine and the closing phenylalanine or tryptophan. D genes are given only for firm matches. Only some rows state a clone size, as once, few, many or a class for expanded clones.

clone_size j_call d_call v_call cdr3_nt cdr3_aa
few TRBJ2-7 TRBD1 TRBV27 TGTGCCAGCAGCCTATCTACGGGACAGGCTCTACTATCACGTTCCGAGCAGTACTTC CASSLSTGQALLSRSEQYF
NA TRBJ1-1 NA TRBV10-3 TGTGCCGCCTCCCCCGGACTAAGTCTTACGGCTTTCTTT CAASPGLSLTAFF
NA TRBJ2-2 NA TRBV27 TGTGCCAGCAGTTGGCGGCTAATAAACACCGGGGAGCTGTTTTTT CASSWRLINTGELFF
few TRBJ2-7 TRBD1 TRBV4-2 TGTGCCAGCAGCCTTTCCGGGACAGTATCCTACGAGCAGTACTTC CASSLSGTVSYEQYF
NA TRBJ2-3 NA TRBV5-4 TGTGCCAGCAGCCTGGACAGAGATACGCAGTATTTT CASSLDRDTQYF
few TRBJ2-1 TRBD2 TRBV13 TGTGCCAGCAGTCCTCGACTAGCGGGGACCCATGAGCAGTTCTTC CASSPRLAGTHEQFF
NA TRBJ2-7 NA TRBV27 TGTGCCAGCAGTTTATGGGTGAGGGACGAGCAGTACTTC CASSLWVRDEQYF
NA TRBJ2-1 TRBD2 TRBV5-1 TGCGCCAGCAGCCGTGGGACTAGCGGGACCTACAATGAGCAGTTCTTC CASSRGTSGTYNEQFF
NA TRBJ2-3 NA TRBV7-3 TGTGCCAGCAGCTTAAAAGGCGGATTCCCCGATACGCAGTATTTT CASSLKGGFPDTQYF
NA TRBJ1-1 TRBD1 TRBV6-5 TGTGCCAGCAGTTATGTGGGACAGGGCTTAGCTTTCTTT CASSYVGQGLAFF
NA TRBJ2-2 TRBD2 TRBV7-9 TGTGCCAGCAGCTTACCGGGACTAAACACCGGGGAGCTGTTTTTT CASSLPGLNTGELFF
medium-sized TRBJ1-2 TRBD1 TRBV28 TGTGCCAGCAGCCTACGACAGGGGGGCTACACCTTC CASSLRQGGYTF
NA TRBJ2-7 NA TRBV11-3 TGTGCCAGCAGCCCTTCACAGGGAATCGAGAACGAGCAGTACTTC CASSPSQGIENEQYF
NA TRBJ1-5 NA TRBV19 TGTGCCAGTGCTAAATTCGGACTTATCCAGCCCCAGCATTTT CASAKFGLIQPQHF
once TRBJ2-7 NA TRBV4-2 TGTGCCAGCAGCTCCGGGCCAGCAACCGTGCAGTACTTC CASSSGPATVQYF
NA TRBJ1-5 TRBD1 TRBV27 TGTGCCAGCAGTGCAGACAGGGCGGGCAATCAGCCCCAGCATTTT CASSADRAGNQPQHF
NA TRBJ2-3 TRBD2 TRBV9 TGTGCCAGCAGCGTAACTAGCGGGGTTAGCACAGATACGCAGTATTTT CASSVTSGVSTDTQYF
NA TRBJ2-1 TRBD1 TRBV18 TGTGCCAGCTCACCTGGGACAGGGGGCGTCGCCTACAATGAGCAGTTCTTC CASSPGTGGVAYNEQFF
NA TRBJ2-1 TRBD2 TRBV5-1 TGCGCCAGCAGCTTGAATCGGCTAGCGGGAACGGATGAGCAGTTCTTC CASSLNRLAGTDEQFF
NA TRBJ2-1 NA TRBV27 TGTGCCAGCAGCCCCCGAGGGAGGGGGGGCTCCTACAATGAGCAGTTCTTC CASSPRGRGGSYNEQFF
NA TRBJ1-6 NA TRBV30 TGTGCCTGGAGTGTACGTCAGGGGAAGTTGCATTCACCCCTCCACTTT CAWSVRQGKLHSPLHF
NA TRBJ2-1 TRBD1 TRBV5-1 TGCGCCAGCACCTTCCTACCGGGACAGGGTTCCTACAATGAGCAGTTCTTC CASTFLPGQGSYNEQFF
few TRBJ2-7 NA TRBV21-1 TGTGCCAGCAGCAAAGCCCACCGGGGGACAGGGGTAGAAAGCTCCTACGAGCAGTACTTC CASSKAHRGTGVESSYEQYF
NA TRBJ1-1 NA TRBV7-9 TGTGCCAGCACCCGAGGGAGCACTGAAGCTTTCTTT CASTRGSTEAFF